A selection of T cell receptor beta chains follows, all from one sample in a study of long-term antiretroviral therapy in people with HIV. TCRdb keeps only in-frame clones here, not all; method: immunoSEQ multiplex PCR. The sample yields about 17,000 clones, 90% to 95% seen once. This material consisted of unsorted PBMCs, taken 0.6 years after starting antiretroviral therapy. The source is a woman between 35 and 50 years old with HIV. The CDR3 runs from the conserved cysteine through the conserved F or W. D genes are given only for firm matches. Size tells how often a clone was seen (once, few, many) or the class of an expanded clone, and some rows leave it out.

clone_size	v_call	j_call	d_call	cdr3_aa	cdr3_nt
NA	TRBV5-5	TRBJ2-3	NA	CASSRDGGTDTQYF	TGTGCCAGCAGCCGGGACGGCGGCACAGATACGCAGTATTTT
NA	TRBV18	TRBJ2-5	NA	CASSPGTPVQETQYF	TGTGCCAGCTCACCAGGGACACCGGTTCAAGAGACCCAGTACTTC
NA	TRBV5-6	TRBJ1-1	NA	CASSQQYMNTEAFF	TGTGCCAGCAGCCAACAGTACATGAACACTGAAGCTTTCTTT
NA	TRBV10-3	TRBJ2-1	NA	CAISQGPPGNEQFF	TGTGCCATCAGTCAGGGCCCCCCGGGGAATGAGCAGTTCTTC
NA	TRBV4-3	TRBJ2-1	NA	CASSQDGSSYNEQFF	TGCGCCAGCAGCCAAGATGGTAGCTCCTACAATGAGCAGTTCTTC
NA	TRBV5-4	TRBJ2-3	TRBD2	CASSPTGGPRTDTQYF	TGTGCCAGCAGCCCAACGGGGGGGCCGCGCACAGATACGCAGTATTTT
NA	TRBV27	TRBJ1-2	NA	CASRLVQGGFNTF	TGTGCCAGCAGATTGGTACAGGGCGGCTTTAACACCTTC
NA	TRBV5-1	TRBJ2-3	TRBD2	CASSLGTSTDTQYF	TGCGCCAGCAGCTTAGGGACTAGCACCGATACGCAGTATTTT
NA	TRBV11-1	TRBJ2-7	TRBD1	CASSSGGQGSEDF	TGTGCCAGCAGCAGCGGAGGACAGGGGTCTGAGGACTTC
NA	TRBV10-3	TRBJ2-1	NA	CAISSSGGMNNEQFF	TGTGCCATCAGTTCGAGTGGGGGGATGAACAATGAGCAGTTCTTC
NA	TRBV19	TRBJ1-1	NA	CASSMTANTEAFF	TGTGCCAGTAGTATGACAGCGAACACTGAAGCTTTCTTT
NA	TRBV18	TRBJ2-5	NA	CASSPGELQETQYF	TGTGCCAGCTCACCGGGGGAGCTCCAAGAGACCCAGTACTTC
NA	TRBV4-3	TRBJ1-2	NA	CASSQDKSGALYGYTF	TGCGCCAGCAGCCAAGATAAGTCTGGGGCTTTATACGGCTACACCTTC
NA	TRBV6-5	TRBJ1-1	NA	CASSYSSGAEAFF	TGTGCCAGCAGTTACTCATCAGGGGCTGAAGCTTTCTTT
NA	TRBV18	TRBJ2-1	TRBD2	CASSRIAGGLDNEQFF	TGTGCCAGCTCACGGATAGCGGGGGGGCTGGACAATGAGCAGTTCTTC
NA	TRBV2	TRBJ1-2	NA	CASSEGYYGYTF	TGTGCCAGCAGTGAGGGATACTATGGCTACACCTTC
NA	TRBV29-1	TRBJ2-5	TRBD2	CSVEVALAGGSQETQYF	TGCAGCGTTGAAGTGGCGCTAGCGGGGGGGAGTCAAGAGACCCAGTACTTC
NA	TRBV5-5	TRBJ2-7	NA	CASSLAPSEQYF	TGTGCCAGCAGCTTGGCCCCTAGCGAGCAGTACTTC
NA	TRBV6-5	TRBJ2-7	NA	CASSYGAASYEQYF	TGTGCCAGCAGTTACGGGGCAGCTTCCTACGAGCAGTACTTC
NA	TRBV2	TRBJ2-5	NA	CASSEIMGTGSQETQYF	TGTGCCAGCAGTGAGATTATGGGCACAGGCTCCCAAGAGACCCAGTACTTC
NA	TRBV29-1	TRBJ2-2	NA	CIGANTGELFF	TGCATTGGGGCTAACACCGGGGAGCTGTTTTTT
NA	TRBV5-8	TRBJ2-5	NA	CASSSGTNFQETQYF	TGTGCCAGCAGTTCCGGGACAAATTTTCAAGAGACCCAGTACTTC
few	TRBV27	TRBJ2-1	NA	CASSQPSTGFSYNEQFF	TGTGCCAGCAGTCAACCGTCCACAGGGTTCTCCTACAATGAGCAGTTCTTC